This TCR beta chain was observed in a study of T-cell reconstitution after alpha-beta-depleted transplantation in children. TCRbeta library construction was performed incorporating unique molecular identifiers. TCRdb recomputed calls from the PCR reads with MiXCR, one row per CDR3 protein. The data show a few hundred thousand distinct CDR3 sequences, under 20% seen once. Note on this clonotype: No antigen is known for it.

General study points: Approximately two months post-transplant, alpha-beta T cells reportedly originated from several hundred expanded graft clones. Several patients had high TCRbeta diversity at day 60; it came from surviving recipient T cells and thymic progenitors.

This specimen consisted of PBMCs, mostly from graft donor cells, obtained 360 days after TCRalphabeta/CD19-depleted stem cell transplant. This clonotype originated in a boy in the first two years of life who had a stem cell transplant for Wiskott-Aldrich syndrome, so the T cells may come from the graft donor.

In nucleotides, the CDR3 is TGTGCCAGCAGCCAAGGGGGCGCGGTCTCCTACGAGCAGTACTTC. Protein: CASSQGGAVSYEQYF. The V and J genes are TRBV3-1 and TRBJ2-7; maybe TRBD1 (5 bases). Germline values: CDR1 LGHDT, CDR2 YNNKEL (reference sequence). The CDR3 consists of 15 residues. The V end was cut by 1 base, the J end by 0 bases, with 10 bases between.